This T cell receptor beta chain stems from a study of cytotoxic CD8 clonotypes in ibrutinib-treated CLL. CDR1 is SGHNT and CDR2 is YYREEE in the germline V gene (reference sequence). The V and J ends lost 1 base and 4 bases, in that order; junction bases with no gene match: 2. The CDR3 contains 13 residues. This clone was seen just once. Profiling relied on immunoSEQ multiplex PCR, and the TCRdb table lists in-frame clones only, not all of them. The table has about 310,000 clones, around four fifths seen once; the top ten hold about 6.3%. The clonotype originates from a human donor with chronic lymphocytic leukemia. V is TRBV5-4 and J is TRBJ2-7; 7 positions match TRBD1. The sample was PBMCs, taken before ibrutinib treatment. The CDR3 protein is CASSLRDSYEQYF. CDR3 sequence (DNA): TGTGCCAGCAGCTTGAGGGACAGTTACGAGCAGTACTTC.